This is a list of T cell receptor beta chains from one sample in a study of shared clonotypes between healthy human individuals. TCRdb's table, derived via immunoSEQ multiplex PCR, lists solely in-frame clones and lacks some. The table lists hundreds of thousands of clones, roughly 92% of them singletons. The sequenced sample was naive CD8+ T cells sorted from blood. Source of these receptors: a man aged 25 to 40 in good health. Both conserved end residues are part of each CDR3. The order of the fields is V gene, J gene, D gene, clone size, CDR3 protein, CDR3 DNA. D genes are given only for firm matches. Some rows have no size entry. The others give once, few or many, or a class for an expanded clone.

V gene: TRBV11-3; J gene: TRBJ2-1; D gene: .; clone size: .; CDR3 protein: CASSLHRSYNEQFF; CDR3 DNA: TGTGCCAGCAGCCTCCATAGGTCCTACAATGAGCAGTTCTTC
V gene: TRBV7-9; J gene: TRBJ2-3; D gene: .; clone size: .; CDR3 protein: CASSPPPPPDTQYF; CDR3 DNA: TGTGCCAGCAGCCCCCCCCCACCGCCAGATACGCAGTATTTT
V gene: TRBV5-4; J gene: TRBJ2-5; D gene: TRBD1; clone size: once; CDR3 protein: CASYSWDSQETQYF; CDR3 DNA: TGTGCCAGCTACTCCTGGGACAGCCAAGAGACCCAGTACTTC
V gene: TRBV5-4; J gene: TRBJ2-7; D gene: TRBD1; clone size: .; CDR3 protein: CASSPPDRVYEQYF; CDR3 DNA: TGTGCCAGCAGCCCGCCGGACAGGGTCTACGAGCAGTACTTC
V gene: TRBV7-9; J gene: TRBJ1-3; D gene: .; clone size: .; CDR3 protein: CASSSDRHGNTIYF; CDR3 DNA: TGTGCCAGCAGCTCGGACCGTCATGGAAACACCATATATTTT
V gene: TRBV9; J gene: TRBJ2-3; D gene: .; clone size: .; CDR3 protein: CASSVGTRDTQYF; CDR3 DNA: TGTGCCAGCAGCGTCGGTACGAGGGATACGCAGTATTTT
V gene: TRBV4-2; J gene: TRBJ2-2; D gene: .; clone size: .; CDR3 protein: CASSQERAGELFF; CDR3 DNA: TGTGCCAGCAGCCAAGAACGGGCCGGGGAGCTGTTTTTT
V gene: TRBV7-2; J gene: TRBJ1-2; D gene: .; clone size: .; CDR3 protein: CASSPEPVYGHTF; CDR3 DNA: TGTGCCAGCAGCCCCGAACCTGTCTATGGCCACACCTTC
V gene: TRBV9; J gene: TRBJ1-1; D gene: TRBD1; clone size: .; CDR3 protein: CASSVPSDRVDTEAFF; CDR3 DNA: TGTGCCAGCAGCGTACCCTCGGACAGGGTGGACACTGAAGCTTTCTTT
V gene: TRBV9; J gene: TRBJ2-1; D gene: .; clone size: .; CDR3 protein: CASSVGTSSYNEQFF; CDR3 DNA: TGTGCCAGCAGCGTAGGGACTTCAAGCTACAATGAGCAGTTCTTC
V gene: TRBV28; J gene: TRBJ2-7; D gene: .; clone size: .; CDR3 protein: CASSLSGSSYEQYF; CDR3 DNA: TGTGCCAGCAGTTTATCGGGGAGCTCCTACGAGCAGTACTTC
V gene: TRBV29-1; J gene: TRBJ1-2; D gene: .; clone size: .; CDR3 protein: CSARTGFGEWGYTF; CDR3 DNA: TGCAGCGCTAGGACGGGCTTCGGGGAGTGGGGCTACACCTTC
V gene: TRBV30; J gene: TRBJ2-7; D gene: .; clone size: .; CDR3 protein: CAWKVSGGPYEQYF; CDR3 DNA: TGTGCCTGGAAGGTGTCCGGGGGCCCCTACGAGCAGTACTTC
V gene: TRBV28; J gene: TRBJ2-7; D gene: TRBD1; clone size: .; CDR3 protein: CASSPTGSYEQYF; CDR3 DNA: TGTGCCAGCAGTCCGACAGGGAGCTACGAGCAGTACTTC
V gene: TRBV5-4; J gene: TRBJ2-1; D gene: TRBD2; clone size: .; CDR3 protein: CASSSRLAGGDEQFF; CDR3 DNA: TGTGCCAGCAGCTCCAGACTAGCGGGAGGAGATGAGCAGTTCTTC
V gene: TRBV2; J gene: TRBJ2-3; D gene: .; clone size: .; CDR3 protein: CASKEALTNTDTQYF; CDR3 DNA: TGTGCCAGCAAGGAAGCCCTAACAAACACAGATACGCAGTATTTT
V gene: TRBV18; J gene: TRBJ1-1; D gene: .; clone size: .; CDR3 protein: CASSDTTEAFF; CDR3 DNA: TGTGCCAGCTCAGATACCACTGAAGCTTTCTTT
V gene: TRBV29-1; J gene: TRBJ1-2; D gene: .; clone size: .; CDR3 protein: CSVVGGADYGYTF; CDR3 DNA: TGCAGCGTTGTCGGGGGCGCGGACTATGGCTACACCTTC
V gene: TRBV10-3; J gene: TRBJ1-2; D gene: .; clone size: .; CDR3 protein: CATRQLGGYGYTF; CDR3 DNA: TGTGCCACCAGACAATTGGGGGGCTATGGCTACACCTTC
V gene: TRBV4-3; J gene: TRBJ1-2; D gene: .; clone size: .; CDR3 protein: CASSPIETAMGGYTF; CDR3 DNA: TGCGCCAGCAGCCCTATTGAGACCGCGATGGGCGGCTACACCTTC
V gene: TRBV9; J gene: TRBJ1-3; D gene: .; clone size: .; CDR3 protein: CASSPYRAAGNTIYF; CDR3 DNA: TGTGCCAGCAGCCCATACAGGGCAGCTGGAAACACCATATATTTT
V gene: TRBV9; J gene: TRBJ1-1; D gene: TRBD1; clone size: .; CDR3 protein: CASSAGQGIAFF; CDR3 DNA: TGTGCCAGCAGCGCAGGACAGGGGATTGCTTTCTTT
V gene: TRBV11-2; J gene: TRBJ2-5; D gene: .; clone size: .; CDR3 protein: CASSLVRAGLYQETQYF; CDR3 DNA: TGTGCCAGCAGCTTAGTGAGGGCGGGGTTATACCAAGAGACCCAGTACTTC
V gene: TRBV27; J gene: TRBJ2-7; D gene: TRBD1; clone size: .; CDR3 protein: CASVDRGQVAGWYEQYF; CDR3 DNA: TGTGCCAGCGTGGACAGGGGGCAAGTAGCGGGATGGTACGAGCAGTACTTC
V gene: TRBV27; J gene: TRBJ2-2; D gene: .; clone size: .; CDR3 protein: CASAVAEGRELFF; CDR3 DNA: TGTGCCAGCGCCGTAGCGGAGGGCCGGGAGCTGTTTTTT
V gene: TRBV15; J gene: TRBJ2-3; D gene: TRBD2; clone size: .; CDR3 protein: CATSTASGTSPDTQYF; CDR3 DNA: TGTGCCACCAGCACCGCTAGCGGGACGTCCCCAGATACGCAGTATTTT
V gene: TRBV9; J gene: TRBJ1-5; D gene: .; clone size: .; CDR3 protein: CASSVARVSNQPQHF; CDR3 DNA: TGTGCCAGCAGCGTAGCCAGGGTTAGCAATCAGCCCCAGCATTTT
V gene: TRBV5-6; J gene: TRBJ2-1; D gene: TRBD2; clone size: .; CDR3 protein: CASSSTSGSYFHNEQFF; CDR3 DNA: TGTGCCAGCAGTTCTACTAGCGGGAGTTATTTCCACAATGAGCAGTTCTTC
V gene: TRBV10-1; J gene: TRBJ2-6; D gene: .; clone size: once; CDR3 protein: CASSGSGANVLTF; CDR3 DNA: TGCGCCAGCAGTGGCTCTGGGGCCAACGTCCTGACTTTC
V gene: TRBV7-2; J gene: TRBJ1-1; D gene: .; clone size: .; CDR3 protein: CASSLHPNTEAFF; CDR3 DNA: TGTGCCAGCAGCTTACACCCGAACACTGAAGCTTTCTTT
V gene: TRBV27; J gene: TRBJ2-5; D gene: TRBD1; clone size: .; CDR3 protein: CASSRDSSTALLETQYF; CDR3 DNA: TGTGCCAGCAGCAGGGACAGTTCTACGGCGCTTCTAGAGACCCAGTACTTC
V gene: TRBV7-9; J gene: TRBJ2-1; D gene: TRBD2; clone size: .; CDR3 protein: CASSSGTSWDEQFF; CDR3 DNA: TGTGCCAGCAGCTCCGGGACTAGCTGGGATGAGCAGTTCTTC
V gene: TRBV27; J gene: TRBJ2-3; D gene: TRBD1; clone size: .; CDR3 protein: CASSLSTGGTDTQYF; CDR3 DNA: TGTGCCAGCAGTTTAAGTACAGGGGGGACAGATACGCAGTATTTT
V gene: TRBV9; J gene: TRBJ2-3; D gene: TRBD2; clone size: .; CDR3 protein: CASSATGAGVADTQYF; CDR3 DNA: TGTGCCAGCAGCGCGACTGGGGCGGGAGTTGCAGATACGCAGTATTTT
V gene: TRBV6-1; J gene: TRBJ1-4; D gene: .; clone size: .; CDR3 protein: CASRTNEKLFF; CDR3 DNA: TGTGCCAGCAGGACGAATGAAAAACTGTTTTTT
V gene: TRBV19; J gene: TRBJ2-1; D gene: .; clone size: .; CDR3 protein: CASSPERSLTREQFF; CDR3 DNA: TGTGCCAGTAGCCCAGAGAGAAGTCTTACACGTGAGCAGTTCTTC
V gene: TRBV5-6; J gene: TRBJ2-1; D gene: .; clone size: .; CDR3 protein: CASSFRSNEQFF; CDR3 DNA: TGTGCCAGCAGCTTTCGTAGTAATGAGCAGTTCTTC
V gene: TRBV27; J gene: TRBJ2-7; D gene: .; clone size: .; CDR3 protein: CASSAMGDYEQYF; CDR3 DNA: TGTGCCAGCAGTGCTATGGGAGACTACGAGCAGTACTTC
V gene: TRBV28; J gene: TRBJ2-1; D gene: TRBD2; clone size: .; CDR3 protein: CASSRDPLAGGYDNEQFF; CDR3 DNA: TGTGCCAGCAGTCGCGACCCCTTAGCGGGAGGTTATGACAATGAGCAGTTCTTC
V gene: TRBV5-6; J gene: TRBJ2-7; D gene: .; clone size: .; CDR3 protein: CASPTPNYEQYF; CDR3 DNA: TGTGCCAGCCCGACTCCGAACTACGAGCAGTACTTC
V gene: TRBV27; J gene: TRBJ2-7; D gene: TRBD2; clone size: .; CDR3 protein: CASSLTLAGGFYEQYF; CDR3 DNA: TGTGCCAGCAGTCTGACCTTAGCGGGAGGCTTCTACGAGCAGTACTTC
V gene: TRBV23-1; J gene: TRBJ2-5; D gene: TRBD1; clone size: .; CDR3 protein: CASSQSTGEPETQYF; CDR3 DNA: TGCGCCAGCAGTCAATCTACAGGGGAGCCAGAGACCCAGTACTTC
V gene: TRBV10-3; J gene: TRBJ2-2; D gene: TRBD2; clone size: .; CDR3 protein: CATQGQDSGYTGELFF; CDR3 DNA: TGTGCCACCCAAGGGCAGGATAGCGGGTACACCGGGGAGCTGTTTTTT
V gene: TRBV29-1; J gene: TRBJ2-1; D gene: .; clone size: .; CDR3 protein: CSVGPVAYNEQFF; CDR3 DNA: TGCAGCGTAGGCCCCGTGGCCTACAATGAGCAGTTCTTC
V gene: TRBV30; J gene: TRBJ2-1; D gene: TRBD2; clone size: .; CDR3 protein: CAWSVVAGPYNEQFF; CDR3 DNA: TGTGCCTGGAGTGTAGTAGCGGGGCCCTACAATGAGCAGTTCTTC
V gene: TRBV9; J gene: TRBJ1-1; D gene: .; clone size: .; CDR3 protein: CASSPGLLNTEAFF; CDR3 DNA: TGTGCCAGCAGCCCCGGGCTCCTGAACACTGAAGCTTTCTTT
V gene: TRBV7-9; J gene: TRBJ2-7; D gene: .; clone size: .; CDR3 protein: CASSSPDSGYEQYF; CDR3 DNA: TGTGCCAGCAGCTCCCCGGACAGCGGGTACGAGCAGTACTTC
V gene: TRBV6-5; J gene: TRBJ2-7; D gene: TRBD1; clone size: .; CDR3 protein: CASSMGQIYEQYF; CDR3 DNA: TGTGCCAGCAGTATGGGACAGATCTACGAGCAGTACTTC
V gene: TRBV9; J gene: TRBJ2-5; D gene: .; clone size: .; CDR3 protein: CASSVGISNQETQYF; CDR3 DNA: TGTGCCAGCAGCGTAGGAATTAGTAATCAAGAGACCCAGTACTTC
V gene: TRBV28; J gene: TRBJ1-5; D gene: .; clone size: .; CDR3 protein: CASSEDPGGVRQPQHF; CDR3 DNA: TGTGCCAGCAGTGAGGACCCGGGAGGGGTTCGGCAGCCCCAGCATTTT
V gene: TRBV10-3; J gene: TRBJ1-2; D gene: TRBD1; clone size: .; CDR3 protein: CAISDLSRDRDYGYTF; CDR3 DNA: TGTGCCATCAGTGACCTATCCCGGGACAGGGACTATGGCTACACCTTC
V gene: TRBV19; J gene: TRBJ2-7; D gene: .; clone size: .; CDR3 protein: CASSTPTGTWGSYEQYF; CDR3 DNA: TGTGCCAGTAGTACTCCCACCGGGACATGGGGCTCCTACGAGCAGTACTTC
V gene: TRBV4-3; J gene: TRBJ1-5; D gene: .; clone size: .; CDR3 protein: CASSQDGGGRGNQPQHF; CDR3 DNA: TGCGCCAGCAGCCAAGATGGGGGGGGGCGAGGCAATCAGCCCCAGCATTTT
V gene: TRBV7-9; J gene: TRBJ2-1; D gene: .; clone size: once; CDR3 protein: CASSLAPRNEQFF; CDR3 DNA: TGTGCCAGCAGCTTAGCGCCCCGGAACGAGCAGTTCTTC
V gene: TRBV2; J gene: TRBJ2-3; D gene: .; clone size: .; CDR3 protein: CASTEGDTQYF; CDR3 DNA: TGTGCCAGCACCGAGGGAGATACGCAGTATTTT